This TCR beta chain was sequenced for a study of esophageal squamous cell carcinoma under preoperative chemotherapy. Overall study findings and caveats: Tumor-infiltrating lymphocytes showed no significant post-chemotherapy TCR diversity increase, unlike peripheral T cells. Post-treatment tumor-infiltrating lymphocytes appeared partly derived from peripheral T cells migrating into the tumor.

Each CDR3 protein gets one entry after TCRdb re-called the PCR reads with MiXCR. The table has some 6,600 distinct CDR3 sequences, roughly 32% seen once. Per the germline V gene, CDR1 is MNHEY and CDR2 is SVGEGT. Between the trimmed V and J ends, which lost 0 bases and 3 bases, there was a span of 24 bases. The CDR3 extends over 21 amino acids. This clonotype appeared many times. Antigen: not known. Time point meaning: before preoperative PTX-NDP chemotherapy. The chain uses TRBV6-2 or TRBV6-3 and TRBJ2-6; D gene unclear. The TCR comes from a human donor with esophageal squamous cell carcinoma. The donor label of this sample is uncertain. The sample was collected from a patient given preoperative chemotherapy. The CDR3 region has the DNA TGTGCCAGCAGTTACTCGAATTCTGGCGTACGTATAGCTGGTGGGGCCAACGTCCTGACTTTC. Translated, it gives CASSYSNSGVRIAGGANVLTF.